This T cell receptor beta chain was documented in a study of cytomegalovirus exposure and HLA in healthy donors. General observations from the study: The study labeled more than 150 TCR beta chains cytomegalovirus-associated. Excluded were some V segments that proved indistinguishable, including TRBV6-2 and TRBV6-3. Analysis was carried out at a later point, and it linked a missense DCLRE1C variant to TCR beta V- and J-gene trimming.

Use of 60 Vbeta and 13 Jbeta primers characterized the PCR. The protocol was immunoSEQ multiplex PCR, while the TCRdb copy is restricted to in-frame clones and leaves out a portion. Its clone listing holds 110,000 to 150,000 clones. Remarks on this clone: Its target is not known.

V dropped 5 bases and J dropped 3 bases, with 11 bases sitting between them. The V gene's germline CDR1 is MNHEY and CDR2 SVGAGI. The CDR3 sequence is 14 residues long. Each donor was nominally healthy when sampled (though unrecorded immune exposures were likely). V usage is TRBV6-5 and J usage is TRBJ1-5, with D perhaps matching TRBD1 (6 bases). Sequencing was done on a sample of PBMCs. The receptor was isolated from a woman aged 18-29 years in good health and CMV-seronegative. The CDR3 bases are TGTGCCAGCAGTCCGGACAGCCCCAATCAGCCCCAGCATTTT. It is translated as CASSPDSPNQPQHF.